These T cell receptor beta chains were read from a single sample in a study of blood T cell repertoires in COVID-19. Assay used: immunoSEQ multiplex PCR; TCRdb lists only in-frame clones, some missing. This table holds roughly 230,000 clones, about 85% found once. Sample: peripheral blood. The receptors shown here come from a man in his 70s with acute or convalescent COVID-19. CDR3s include the opening cysteine and the closing phenylalanine or tryptophan. The D gene is left open where the match is weak. For some rows the clone size is stated as once, few or many, or as a class when expanded; others skip it.

cdr3_length j_call clone_size d_call v_call cdr3_nt cdr3_aa
13 TRBJ2-7 - - TRBV19 TGTGCCAGTAGTCGCGGGGCGGGTTACGAGCAGTACTTC CASSRGAGYEQYF
14 TRBJ1-2 - TRBD1 TRBV28 TGTGCCAGCAGTTCGACAGGGGGCGAATATGGCTACACCTTC CASSSTGGEYGYTF
14 TRBJ2-7 - TRBD2 TRBV2 TGTGCCAGCAGTAGGACTAGCGGATCCTACGAGCAGTACTTC CASSRTSGSYEQYF
13 TRBJ2-1 - TRBD2 TRBV2 TGTGCCAGCAGACTAGCGGGCAACAATGAGCAGTTCTTC CASRLAGNNEQFF
13 TRBJ1-1 - - TRBV14 TGTGCCAGCAGCTTATCTATGGACACTGAAGCTTTCTTT CASSLSMDTEAFF
13 TRBJ1-1 - TRBD1 TRBV25-1 TGTGCCAGCAGAAGAACCGGGACAGTAGAAGCTTTCTTT CASRRTGTVEAFF
15 TRBJ2-1 - TRBD1 TRBV5-4 TGTGCCAGCAGCTTGGAGACAGGGGGCGTCTATGAGCAGTTCTTC CASSLETGGVYEQFF
13 TRBJ1-1 - - TRBV7-6 TGTGCCAGCAGCAGGTCTCGGGGCACTGAAGCTTTCTTT CASSRSRGTEAFF
15 TRBJ1-2 few - TRBV4-3 TGCGCCAGCAGCCAAGATCTTTCCGGGAACTATGGCTACACCTTC CASSQDLSGNYGYTF
15 TRBJ2-1 - TRBD2 TRBV18 TGTGCCAGCCGAGCAGGGACTAGCGGCTACAATGAGCAGTTCTTC CASRAGTSGYNEQFF
15 TRBJ1-1 - TRBD1 TRBV12-5 TGTGCTAGTGGTCTAAGGACAGGGGGAAACACTGAAGCTTTCTTT CASGLRTGGNTEAFF
15 TRBJ2-7 - TRBD1 TRBV5-5 TGTGCCAGCAGACTAGCCGGGACAGGGATCTACGAGCAGTACTTC CASRLAGTGIYEQYF
17 TRBJ1-3 few TRBD1 TRBV5-4 TGTGCCAGCAGCTCGGATCCTCCACAGGGGGCTGGAAACACCATATATTTT CASSSDPPQGAGNTIYF
13 TRBJ1-1 - - TRBV2 TGTGCCAGCAGTGCGGACAGTCACACTGAAGCTTTCTTT CASSADSHTEAFF
15 TRBJ1-5 - - TRBV24-1 TGTGCCACCAGTGATACAACCCAGGGCATTCAGCCCCAGCATTTT CATSDTTQGIQPQHF
13 TRBJ1-1 - - TRBV24-1 TGTGCCACCAGTGCCCAGGGTAACACTGAAGCTTTCTTT CATSAQGNTEAFF
17 TRBJ2-3 - TRBD2 TRBV5-1 TGCGCCAGCAGCTGGCAGACCGGACTAGCTGGCACAGATACGCAGTATTTT CASSWQTGLAGTDTQYF
18 TRBJ2-1 - TRBD2 TRBV24-1 TGTGCCACCAGTGACTCTGGGACTAGCGGGCTTTCCTACAATGAGCAGTTCTTC CATSDSGTSGLSYNEQFF
15 TRBJ2-5 few TRBD1 TRBV7-2 TGTGCCAGCAGCTTAGCGTCGGGACAGCAAGAGACCCAGTACTTC CASSLASGQQETQYF
15 TRBJ2-7 - TRBD1 TRBV27 TGTGCCAGCAGCTACTCCGGGACAGGAACGTACGAGCAGTACTTC CASSYSGTGTYEQYF
14 TRBJ1-6 - - TRBV30 TGTGCCTGGAGTGAAGGTGGGGGAGGATCACCCCTCCACTTT CAWSEGGGGSPLHF
14 TRBJ1-2 - - TRBV12-5 TGTGCTAGTGGTTTGGTAGGGGCTAACTATGGCTACACCTTC CASGLVGANYGYTF
15 TRBJ2-1 - TRBD1 TRBV7-8 TGTGCCAGCAGCTTGATGACAGGGGCTTACAATGAGCAGTTCTTC CASSLMTGAYNEQFF
14 TRBJ1-3 - TRBD1 TRBV28 TGTGCCAGCAGTTTCACAGGGGCTGGAAACACCATATATTTT CASSFTGAGNTIYF
15 TRBJ1-6 once - TRBV28 TGTGCCAGCAGTTTCCAGGATTTCTATAATTCACCCCTCCACTTT CASSFQDFYNSPLHF
16 TRBJ2-1 - TRBD2 TRBV30 TGTGCCTGGAAAGCCTCCGGGACTAGCGGGAGTGGGGAGCAGTTCTTC CAWKASGTSGSGEQFF
16 TRBJ1-1 - - TRBV9 TGTGCCAGCAGCGTAGCGGCAGGACTCGCGGACACTGAAGCTTTCTTT CASSVAAGLADTEAFF
14 TRBJ2-1 - TRBD2 TRBV10-3 TGTGCCATCAGTGAGTCGACGACTAGCGATGAGCAGTTCTTC CAISESTTSDEQFF
14 TRBJ2-1 - TRBD2 TRBV6-5 TGTGCCAGCCAAACTGAGGCGGGAGTAATCAGGCAGTTCTTC CASQTEAGVIRQFF
14 TRBJ2-1 - - TRBV18 TGTGCCAGCTCACCACGATCCGGGGTAGGGGAGCAGTTCTTC CASSPRSGVGEQFF
13 TRBJ1-1 - - TRBV7-8 TGTGCCAGCAGCGACAAACTGAACACTGAAGCTTTCTTT CASSDKLNTEAFF
13 TRBJ2-7 - - TRBV2 TGTGCCAGCAGGATCAACAGGGTCTACGAGCAGTACTTC CASRINRVYEQYF
18 TRBJ1-1 - - TRBV28 TGTGCCAGCAGTTCCCTCGACAGTAGGGTCCAAAAGTACACTGAAGCTTTCTTT CASSSLDSRVQKYTEAFF
15 TRBJ2-7 - TRBD1 TRBV10-3 TGTGCCATCAGTGAGTCCCGGACAGGTACCTACGAGCAGTACTTC CAISESRTGTYEQYF
13 TRBJ2-1 - TRBD1 TRBV19 TGTGCCACCCGGGACAGATCCTACAATGAGCAGTTCTTC CATRDRSYNEQFF
11 TRBJ2-1 - TRBD1 TRBV7-2 TGTGCCAGCAGACGGGACAGAGAGCAGTTCTTC CASRRDREQFF
14 TRBJ1-1 - - TRBV6-5 TGTGCCAGCAGCACCGGGACAACAAACACTGAAGCTTTCTTT CASSTGTTNTEAFF
15 TRBJ2-1 - TRBD1 TRBV7-2 TGTGCCAGCAGCCTCCAGGGGGCGCTTTCCAATGAGCAGTTCTTC CASSLQGALSNEQFF
15 TRBJ1-5 - TRBD1 TRBV14 TGTGCCAGCAGCCCAGGGACAGGTGTAAATCAGCCCCAGCATTTT CASSPGTGVNQPQHF
14 TRBJ2-3 - TRBD2 TRBV7-9 TGTGCCAGCAGCCTCACTAGCGGCCCAGATACGCAGTATTTT CASSLTSGPDTQYF
16 TRBJ2-2 - TRBD2 TRBV11-3 TGTGCCAGCAGCTTAGAAAGCGGGAGGGCCGGCGGGGAGCTGTTTTTT CASSLESGRAGGELFF